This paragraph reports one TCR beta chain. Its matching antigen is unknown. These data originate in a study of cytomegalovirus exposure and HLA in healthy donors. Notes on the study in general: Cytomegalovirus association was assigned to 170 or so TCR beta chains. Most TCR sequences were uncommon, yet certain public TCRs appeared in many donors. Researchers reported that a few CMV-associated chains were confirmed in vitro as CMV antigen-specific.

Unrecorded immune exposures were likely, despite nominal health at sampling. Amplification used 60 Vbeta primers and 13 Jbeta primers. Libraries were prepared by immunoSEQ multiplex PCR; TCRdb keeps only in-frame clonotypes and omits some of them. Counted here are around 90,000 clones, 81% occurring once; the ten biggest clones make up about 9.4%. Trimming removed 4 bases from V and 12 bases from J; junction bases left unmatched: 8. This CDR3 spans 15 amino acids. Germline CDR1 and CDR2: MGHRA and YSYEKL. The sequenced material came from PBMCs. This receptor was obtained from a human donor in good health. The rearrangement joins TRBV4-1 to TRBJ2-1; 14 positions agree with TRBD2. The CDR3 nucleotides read TGCGCCAGCAGCCCAGCCGGGACTAGCGGGAGAGGGCAGTTCTTC. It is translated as CASSPAGTSGRGQFF.